This T cell receptor (beta chain) stems from a study of T cell responses to AZD1222 COVID-19 vaccine. Study in general: Second-dose intervals of approximately 4 or approximately 12 weeks were pooled.

Overall study results and limits: Two AZD1222 doses significantly raised spike-specific TCR breadth and depth over controls. Every sample of the repertoires postdated the peak T cell response.

This clone turned up a few times. No antigen is known for it. Profiling relied on immunoSEQ multiplex PCR, and the TCRdb table lists in-frame clones only, not all of them. The top ten clones hold about 5.2% of a sample with 130,000 or so clones, about 89% of them seen once. Sequences were derived from peripheral blood, sampled on day 0 of AZD1222 vaccination. This TCR was recovered from an adult in good health.

CDR3 sequence reads: CASSQGTENSPLHF. DNA of the CDR3: TGTGCCAGCAGCCAAGGGACGGAGAATTCACCCCTCCACTTT. The chain uses TRBV3-1 (or the pseudogene TRBV3-2) and TRBJ1-6, with D uncertain. The CDR3 consists of 14 residues. Looked up from germline, CDR1 is LGHDT and CDR2 is YNNKEL (reference sequence). Trimming shortened V by 1 base and J by 7 bases, and 8 bases separated the two germline ends.